The clone carrying this TCR beta chain was counted a few times. What it recognizes is unknown. The TCR library protocol was used to attach unique molecular identifiers. These identifiers were attached to individual cDNA molecules. TCRdb fed the 5' RACE reads into MiXCR, producing one record per CDR3 protein. The repertoire has approximately 99,000 distinct CDR3 sequences, about 12% of them found once; the top ten carry 3% to 3.5%. The data originate from a study of early T cells in non-severe SARS-CoV-2 infection. Study conclusions and caveats: VDJdb-based annotation leaned toward anti-spike CD8 responses and missed private and CD4 specificities.

The CDR3 is made up of 13 amino acids. Germline values: CDR1 ENHRY, CDR2 SYGVKD. The ends were cut back, 2 bases at V and 6 bases at J, with 8 bases in the middle. The source material was whole blood. The sequence came from an adult who was a healthcare worker with PCR-confirmed SARS-CoV-2 infection or an uninfected control (not recorded which). V is TRBV10-3 and J is TRBJ2-4; D call uncertain. This chain's CDR3 is CAISERPLNIQYF. In DNA, the CDR3 is TGTGCCATCAGTGAGAGGCCCCTAAACATTCAGTACTTC.